The 31 T cell receptor beta chains reported below all come from one sample, sequenced in a study of T cell responses to AZD1222 COVID-19 vaccine. Only in-frame clones appear in the TCRdb table, and some are missing; sequencing was by immunoSEQ multiplex PCR. Of about 92,000 clones listed, roughly nine tenths are singletons. Here the sequenced sample was peripheral blood, taken on day 0 of AZD1222 vaccination. Receptors originate from an adult in good health.

The chain employs TRBV6-5 and TRBJ1-6, with 7 bases lining up with TRBD1. Germline CDR1 MNHEY, CDR2 SVGAGI. CDR3 length: 15 amino acids. Trimming removed 2 bases from V and 4 bases from J; junction bases left unmatched: 2. The CDR3 is CASSYGDSYNSPLHF. CDR3 DNA: TGTGCCAGCAGTTACGGGGACAGTTATAATTCACCCCTCCACTTT.

The chain carries TRBV4-2 and TRBJ2-7, with D possibly matching TRBD1 (6 bases). This CDR3 comprises 14 residues. Germline V lookup: CDR1 LGHNA, CDR2 YNFKEQ. The ends were cut back, 4 bases at V and 1 base at J, with 11 bases in the middle. The CDR3 region has the DNA TGTGCCAGCAGCCGAGACAGGTCTTCCTACGAGCAGTACTTC. Its protein is CASSRDRSSYEQYF.

This clone was picked up a small number of times. The junction and the germline gene differ at one end; a read error may be behind it. V gene TRBV7-7 combines with J gene TRBJ2-5, with D maybe TRBD1 (5 bases). CDR1 SSHAT and CDR2 FNYEAQ come from the germline V gene (reference sequence). The CDR3 is 14 residues long. CDR3 amino acids: CASSFSTADETQYF. CDR3 DNA sequence: TGTGCTAGCAGCTTCTCGACAGCCGACGAGACCCAGTACTTC.

This clone has a count of ten or more. The rearrangement joins TRBV2 to TRBJ1-4; D uncertain. The CDR3 is 15 residues long. The V gene lost 4 bases and the J gene lost 0 bases, with 9 bases spanning the gap. The germline V gene has CDR1 SNHLY and CDR2 FYNNEI. This CDR3 is CASSASRPTNEKLFF. Written as DNA, the CDR3 is TGTGCCAGCAGTGCGAGCAGACCAACTAATGAAAAACTGTTTTTT.

The V and J genes are TRBV28 and TRBJ1-2; TRBD1 is a possible D gene (5 bases). CDR1 MDHEN and CDR2 SYDVKM come from the germline V gene. Trimming pared 2 bases from V and 0 bases from J, leaving 10 bases between. The CDR3 length is 15 residues. The CDR3 DNA reads TGTGCCAGCAGTTTAGGAGGCAGGGCTAACTATGGCTACACCTTC. It codes for CASSLGGRANYGYTF.

Remarks on this clone: The same CDR3 is also encoded by other DNA sequences in this sample. The genes are TRBV6-5 and TRBJ1-2, with a weak D call TRBD1 (5 bases). Per the germline V gene, CDR1 is MNHEY and CDR2 is SVGAGI. The CDR3 covers 13 residues. Trimming shortened V by 2 bases and J by 3 bases, and 7 bases separated the two germline ends. CDR3 sequence reads: CASSYGADYGYTF. The CDR3 DNA sequence: TGTGCCAGCAGTTACGGGGCAGACTATGGCTACACCTTC.

This chain joins TRBV20-1 and TRBJ1-2; D is ambiguous. Trimming left V 3 bases short and J 4 bases short, with 6 bases between. The CDR3 is made up of 11 amino acids. Per germline, CDR1 DFQATT and CDR2 SNEGSKA (reference sequence). Here the CDR3 DNA reads TGCAGTGCTAGTGATCGCTATGGCTACACCTTC. This codes for CSASDRYGYTF.

V gene TRBV20-1 combines with J gene TRBJ1-1; 7 bases map to TRBD1. J lost 1 base, V lost 3 bases, and 2 bases had no gene match. CDR1 and CDR2 from the germline V gene are DFQATT and SNEGSKA (reference sequence). The CDR3 is made up of 13 amino acids. CDR3 loop: CSASSGGNTEAFF. For the CDR3, the DNA is TGCAGTGCTAGTTCAGGGGGGAACACTGAAGCTTTCTTT.

V is TRBV6-2 or TRBV6-3 and J is TRBJ1-5, with D perhaps TRBD1 (5 bases). Per germline, CDR1 MNHEY and CDR2 SVGEGT. This CDR3 comprises 16 residues. With 2 bases removed from V and 2 bases from J, the gap between germline ends came to 13 bases. The CDR3 protein is CASSYPNPQGNQPQHF. The CDR3 DNA sequence: TGTGCCAGCAGTTACCCCAACCCACAGGGCAATCAGCCCCAGCATTTT.

The gene calls are TRBV5-1 and TRBJ1-6, with D uncertain. Germline CDR1 is SGHRS and CDR2 is YFSETQ. Between the trimmed V and J ends, which lost 0 bases and 0 bases, there was a span of 7 bases. CDR3 length: 16 residues. The CDR3 protein is CASSLDVSSYNSPLHF. DNA of the CDR3: TGCGCCAGCAGCTTGGACGTTAGCTCCTATAATTCACCCCTCCACTTT.

The chain recombines TRBV5-4 with TRBJ1-1; unclear D gene. The CDR3 is made up of 12 amino acids. Germline CDR1 and CDR2: SGHNT and YYREEE (reference sequence). V lost 0 bases, J lost 7 bases, and 7 bases lay in between. In DNA form, the CDR3 reads TGTGCCAGCAGCTTGGGGCCGCTTGAAGCTTTCTTT. Translated, it gives CASSLGPLEAFF. The full variable domain, completed using reference TRBV5-4 and TRBJ1-1, is ETGVTQSPTHLIKTRGQQVTLRCSSQSGHNTVSWYQQALGQGPQFIFQYYREEENGRGNFPPRFSGLQFPNYSSELNVNALELDDSALYLCASSLGPLEAFFGQGTRLTVV.

The rearrangement links TRBV19 to TRBJ2-7; 10 bases map to TRBD1. J was trimmed by 0 bases and V by 5 bases; bases with no gene match: 4. The germline CDR1 and CDR2 sequences are LNHDA and SQIVND (reference sequence). The CDR3 is made up of 15 amino acids. The CDR3 here is CASSPDRGSSYEQYF. The CDR3 nucleotides are TGTGCCAGTAGTCCGGACAGGGGGAGCTCCTACGAGCAGTACTTC.

This rearrangement joins TRBV9 to TRBJ2-2; D is unresolved. Looked up from germline, CDR1 is SGDLS and CDR2 is YYNGEE. CDR3 length: 16 amino acids. V was trimmed by 0 bases and J by 0 bases, leaving 9 bases between them. CDR3 bases: TGTGCCAGCAGCGTAGCTTCGCGGCCGAACACCGGGGAGCTGTTTTTT. The encoded protein is CASSVASRPNTGELFF.

V and J are TRBV11-2 and TRBJ1-5, with D tentatively TRBD1 (6 bases). The germline V gene encodes CDR1 SGHAT and CDR2 FQNNGV. This CDR3 comprises 14 residues. V was cut by 5 bases and J by 5 bases, with 13 bases left in between. The CDR3 nucleotides read TGTGCCAGCAGCCCAGGGTACAGGGATCAGCCCCAGCATTTT. It codes for CASSPGYRDQPQHF.

The V gene is TRBV30, the J gene TRBJ1-6; 10 bases map to TRBD1. The CDR3 totals 23 residues. Germline CDR1 reads GTSNPN; CDR2 reads SVGIG (reference sequence). With 2 bases clipped from V and 5 bases from J, the junction kept 27 bases outside the gene matches. The CDR3 sequence is CAWSRPRDRGRYQEFFNNSPLHF. The CDR3 DNA follows: TGTGCCTGGAGTCGCCCCCGGGACAGGGGCCGGTACCAAGAATTTTTTAATAATTCACCCCTCCACTTT.

The rearrangement links TRBV4-3 to TRBJ2-7; D not resolved. This CDR3 spans 15 amino acids. The V end was cut by 0 bases, the J end by 0 bases, with 9 bases between. Germline V gene lookup returns CDR1 LGHNA and CDR2 YSLEER. CDR3 DNA sequence: TGCGCCAGCAGCCAAGATAGAACTCTCTCCTACGAGCAGTACTTC. Protein sequence: CASSQDRTLSYEQYF.

J is TRBJ1-1 and V is TRBV5-5; 7 nucleotides match TRBD1. V shed 4 bases, J shed 7 bases, and the junction held 13 bases outside the gene matches. CDR3 size: 15 residues. CDR1 SGHKS and CDR2 YYEKEE come from the germline V gene (reference sequence). The CDR3: CASSPGPQGRGEAFF. CDR3 in DNA: TGTGCCAGCAGCCCTGGACCACAGGGGAGAGGTGAAGCTTTCTTT.

This chain uses TRBV5-5 with TRBJ2-2; D remains ambiguous. The V gene lost 4 bases and the J gene lost 6 bases, with 7 bases spanning the gap. Germline loops: CDR1 SGHKS, CDR2 YYEKEE (reference sequence). The CDR3 length is 12 residues. Written as DNA, the CDR3 is TGTGCCAGCAGCAGGATGTCCGGGGAGCTGTTTTTT. Translation gives CASSRMSGELFF.

The CDR3 region is CASSQDDPGGYGYTF. The CDR3 nucleotides read TGTGCCAGCAGCCAAGATGACCCAGGCGGCTATGGCTACACCTTC. The V call is TRBV4-2, the J call TRBJ1-2, with D hard to call. Trimming removed 0 bases at V and 4 bases at J, with 12 bases between. The CDR3 is made up of 15 amino acids. Germline assignment: CDR1 LGHNA and CDR2 YNFKEQ.

The V call is TRBV4-2, the J call TRBJ2-5, with 12 bases that match TRBD2. Germline V gene lookup returns CDR1 LGHNA and CDR2 YNFKEQ. J was trimmed by 5 bases and V by 0 bases; bases with no gene match: 7. The CDR3 sequence is 17 residues long. The CDR3 loop is CASSQDRGTSGLETQYF. DNA of the CDR3: TGTGCCAGCAGCCAAGATCGGGGGACTAGCGGGTTGGAGACCCAGTACTTC.

The chain couples TRBV7-3 to TRBJ1-6; D is unclear. The CDR3 is made up of 13 amino acids. Trimming stripped 2 bases from V and 7 bases from J, with 6 bases between. Germline CDR1 is SGHTA and CDR2 is FQGTGA. CDR3 DNA sequence: TGTGCCAGCAGCTTAGGCTTGAATTCACCCCTCCACTTT. Its protein product is CASSLGLNSPLHF.

J is TRBJ2-5 and V is TRBV2; D gene ambiguous. V shed 2 bases and J shed 12 bases, with 13 bases lying between them. There are 12 residues in the CDR3. The germline gives CDR1 SNHLY, CDR2 FYNNEI. The CDR3 loop reads CASSEQSDSEYF. The CDR3 bases are TGTGCCAGCAGTGAACAGAGCGACTCGGAGTACTTC.

The rearrangement joins TRBV28 to TRBJ1-1; TRBD1 is a possible D gene (6 bases). Per the germline V gene, CDR1 is MDHEN and CDR2 is SYDVKM. The CDR3 has 14 amino acids. V gave up 5 bases and J gave up 0 bases, with 10 bases separating them. In DNA, the CDR3 is TGTGCCAGCAGTAAGGCAGGGGTGAACACTGAAGCTTTCTTT. This gives the protein CASSKAGVNTEAFF.

This clone was seen just once. The chain is built from TRBV6-6 and TRBJ1-1; D is unresolved. Germline loops: CDR1 MNHNY, CDR2 SVGAGI (reference sequence). Trimming stripped 0 bases from V and 4 bases from J, with 9 bases between. The CDR3 has 14 residues. CDR3 region: CASSYSSGPTEAFF. In DNA, the CDR3 is TGTGCCAGCAGTTACTCGTCAGGCCCCACTGAAGCTTTCTTT.

The chain links TRBV7-9 to TRBJ2-2; D is undetermined. Trimming cost V 5 bases and J 4 bases, with 8 bases left between them. This CDR3 contains 13 residues. Germline V gene data show CDR1 as SEHNR and CDR2 as FQNEAQ (reference sequence). DNA for the CDR3: TGTGCCAGCAGCACTCGGACCACCGGGGAGCTGTTTTTT. This codes for CASSTRTTGELFF. Variable domain in full (rest from reference TRBV7-9 and TRBJ2-2): DTGVSQNPRHKITKRGQNVTFRCDPISEHNRLYWYRQTLGQGPEFLTYFQNEAQLEKSRLLSDRFSAERPKGSFSTLEIQRTEQGDSAMYLCASSTRTTGELFFGEGSRLTVL.

V and J are TRBV29-1 and TRBJ2-3; D unresolved. The CDR3 extends over 12 amino acids. V lost 6 bases and J 2 bases, leaving 9 bases between the germline ends. CDR1 is SQVTM, CDR2 ANQGSEA, per germline. The CDR3 DNA reads as TGCAGCGTCGGGTGGGACACAGATACGCAGTATTTT. Translating it yields CSVGWDTDTQYF.

The chain employs TRBV27 and TRBJ1-5; possibly TRBD1 for D (5 bases). Germline CDR1 reads MNHEY; CDR2 reads SMNVEV (reference sequence). The CDR3 has 15 amino acids. V was trimmed by 3 bases and J by 1 base, leaving 10 bases between them. The CDR3 DNA reads as TGTGCCAGCAGTTTTTTGGGGGTGAGCAATCAGCCCCAGCATTTT. Protein product: CASSFLGVSNQPQHF.

The CDR3 sequence is CASSTTGGFYGYTF. CDR3 coding DNA: TGTGCCAGTAGTACGACAGGGGGCTTCTATGGCTACACCTTC. This chain uses TRBV19 with TRBJ1-2; TRBD1 aligns across 10 bases. The J segment lost 4 bases and the V segment lost 4 bases, leaving 3 bases of the junction unmatched. The CDR3 runs 14 residues. CDR1 and CDR2 (germline): LNHDA, SQIVND (reference sequence).

The chain combines TRBV6-2 or TRBV6-3 with TRBJ2-1; 10 bases fit TRBD1. Germline V gene sequence: CDR1 MNHEY, CDR2 SVGEGT. V lost 0 bases, J lost 15 bases, and 8 bases stayed unmatched. The CDR3 extends over 14 amino acids. CDR3 in amino acids: CASSYSNRDRGRFF. As DNA, the CDR3 is TGTGCCAGCAGTTACTCAAACCGGGACAGGGGTCGGTTCTTC.

V usage is TRBV11-2 and J usage is TRBJ1-2, with D maybe TRBD1 (5 bases). There are 14 residues in the CDR3. Trimming took off 2 bases at V and 6 bases at J, with 13 bases between the two ends. Germline loops: CDR1 SGHAT, CDR2 FQNNGV. CDR3 coding DNA: TGTGCCAGCAGCTTATCATGGGGGGAGGATGGCTACACCTTC. Translation gives CASSLSWGEDGYTF.

V usage is TRBV19 and J usage is TRBJ2-5; D is possibly TRBD2 (6 bases). The CDR3 has 14 residues. Germline CDR1 LNHDA, CDR2 SQIVND (reference sequence). Trimming cost V 6 bases and J 5 bases, with 16 bases left between them. CDR3 bases: TGTGCCAGTAGAAGGGAGGACCTCTGGGAGACCCAGTACTTC. It encodes CASRREDLWETQYF.